Listed here is a single T cell receptor (beta chain). Primers used in a second PCR of about 7 to 12 cycles were a sample-barcoded 5' primer and a J-beta primer mix. Using its own MiXCR run on the 5' RACE reads, TCRdb lists one record per CDR3 protein. This sample yields about 1.4 million distinct CDR3 sequences, of which roughly 59% are seen a single time; about 6.7% belongs to the top ten. This sample was included in a study of blood T cells in healthy people across ages. The receptor comes from a man younger than 35 in good health. Sequenced material: blood.

Here the CDR3 reads CSVDMLADNEQFF. The DNA for the CDR3 is TGCAGCGTTGACATGCTAGCGGACAATGAGCAGTTCTTC. The chain employs TRBV29-1 and TRBJ2-1; 7 nucleotides match TRBD2. V trimming: 3 bases; J trimming: 5 bases; junction bases outside the gene matches: 4. Germline values: CDR1 SQVTM, CDR2 ANQGSEA. This CDR3 has 13 amino acids.